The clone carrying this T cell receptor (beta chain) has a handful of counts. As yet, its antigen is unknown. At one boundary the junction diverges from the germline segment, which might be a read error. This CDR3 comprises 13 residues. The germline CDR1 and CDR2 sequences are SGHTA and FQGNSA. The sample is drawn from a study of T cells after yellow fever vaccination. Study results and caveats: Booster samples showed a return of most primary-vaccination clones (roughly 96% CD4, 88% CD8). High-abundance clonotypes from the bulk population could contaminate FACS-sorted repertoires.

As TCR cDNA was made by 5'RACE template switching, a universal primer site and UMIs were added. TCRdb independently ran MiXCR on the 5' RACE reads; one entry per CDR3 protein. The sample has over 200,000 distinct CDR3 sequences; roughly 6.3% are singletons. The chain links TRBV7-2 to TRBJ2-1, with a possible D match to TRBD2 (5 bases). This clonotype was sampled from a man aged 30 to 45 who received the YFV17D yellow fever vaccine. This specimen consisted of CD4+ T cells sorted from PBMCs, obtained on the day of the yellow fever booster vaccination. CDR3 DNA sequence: TGTGCCAGCAGCCTGCAAAAGGAGGCCCCCCCCCTCTTC. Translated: CASSLQKEAPPLF.